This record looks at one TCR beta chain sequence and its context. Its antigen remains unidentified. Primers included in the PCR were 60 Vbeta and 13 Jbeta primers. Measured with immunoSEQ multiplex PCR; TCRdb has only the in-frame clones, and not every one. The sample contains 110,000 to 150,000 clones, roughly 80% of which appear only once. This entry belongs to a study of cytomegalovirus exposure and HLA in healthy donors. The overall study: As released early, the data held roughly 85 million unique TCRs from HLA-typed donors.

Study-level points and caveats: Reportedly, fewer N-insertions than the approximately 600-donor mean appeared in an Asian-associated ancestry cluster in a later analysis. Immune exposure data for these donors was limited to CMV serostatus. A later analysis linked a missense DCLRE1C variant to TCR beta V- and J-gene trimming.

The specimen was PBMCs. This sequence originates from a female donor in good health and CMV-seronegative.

CDR3 coding DNA: TGTGCCACCAGCAGAGCGGCCCCGGACAGTCCCTTCAACGAGCAGTACTTC. Encoded protein: CATSRAAPDSPFNEQYF. V is TRBV15 and J is TRBJ2-7; the D gene is possibly TRBD1 (6 bases). Germline V gives CDR1 LNHNV, CDR2 YYDKDF (reference sequence). Trimming removed 1 base at V and 5 bases at J, with 21 bases between. The CDR3 is 17 amino acids.